The TCR beta chain under discussion was sequenced for a study of shared clonotypes between healthy human individuals. The naive CD8 population came from CD45RO-negative cells selected for CCR7, without terminally differentiated effector memory CD45RA+ cells. The CDR3 runs to 14 residues. V lost 4 bases and J lost 7, with 17 bases in between. In germline, CDR1 is SGDLS, CDR2 YYNGEE. About this clone: The antigen is undetermined.

Whole-study results and caveats: Memory subsets generally showed smaller estimated richness than naive subsets did. The four-donor shared clonotypes exceeded non-shared clonotypes in generation probability, with non-shared ones scoring lower.

Clones were sequenced by immunoSEQ multiplex PCR, and TCRdb holds only the in-frame ones, with some missing. Of millions of clones listed, about 95% are singletons. The source of this sequence is a man younger than 35 in good health. Sequencing was carried out using naive CD8+ T cells sorted from blood. This chain joins TRBV9 and TRBJ1-2; no clear D. DNA of the CDR3: TGTGCCAGCAGCCCTAGTCATAGCCTGAGTGGCTACACCTTC. The encoded protein is CASSPSHSLSGYTF.